These 27 T cell receptor beta chains came from one sample sequenced in a study of blood T cells in healthy people across ages. Alongside a J-beta primer mix, a sample-barcoded 5' primer served in a second PCR lasting about 6 to 11 cycles. TCRdb redid the calling of the 5' RACE reads with MiXCR, one entry per CDR3 protein. The table includes 750,000 to 950,000 distinct CDR3 sequences, around 25% detected once. This same sample was also taken into another study, of T cells of mothers and their children.

The source material was blood. These receptors came from a boy younger than 18 in good health.

In this sample, this clonotype turned up a few times. CDR3 region: CSALSRDASYEQYF. In DNA, the CDR3 is TGCAGTGCCCTCTCCCGGGACGCCTCCTACGAGCAGTACTTC. V gene TRBV20-1 combines with J gene TRBJ2-7; D may match TRBD1 or TRBD2 (5 bases each). V was clipped by 6 bases and J by 0 bases, with 15 bases between them. Germline assignment: CDR1 DFQATT and CDR2 SNEGSKA (reference sequence). The CDR3 loop spans 14 amino acids.

This clonotype has just a few counts. V usage is TRBV25-1 and J usage is TRBJ1-2; the D is unclear. Germline V gives CDR1 MGHDK, CDR2 SYGVNS. The CDR3 is made up of 14 amino acids. Between the trimmed V and J ends, which lost 4 bases and 4 bases, there was a span of 13 bases. This CDR3 is CASSGTQPFYGYTF. The CDR3 DNA reads TGTGCCAGCAGTGGTACCCAGCCCTTCTATGGCTACACCTTC.

The CDR3 DNA reads as TGCGCCAGCAGCTTGTCGAGGGTCACTGAAGCTTTCTTT. This encodes CASSLSRVTEAFF. The chain has TRBV5-1 and TRBJ1-1; no definite D call. The CDR3 is 13 residues long. The V end lost 1 base, the J end lost 4 bases, and 8 bases lay between the germline ends. Per germline, CDR1 SGHRS and CDR2 YFSETQ.

The chain uses TRBV5-1 and TRBJ1-5; TRBD1 agrees at 10 bases. Per germline, CDR1 SGHRS and CDR2 YFSETQ. With V trimmed by 4 bases and J by 9 bases, 7 bases remained unmatched. The CDR3 is made up of 14 amino acids. The DNA for the CDR3 is TGCGCCAGCAGCACGGGACAGGGGTTGGGGCCCCAGCATTTT. It encodes CASSTGQGLGPQHF.

This clonotype has a handful of counts. The chain is built from TRBV12-3 or TRBV12-4 and TRBJ2-3; the D gene is possibly TRBD2 (5 bases). The CDR3 length is 16 residues. V dropped 7 bases and J dropped 1 base, with 18 bases sitting between them. CDR3 region: CASIPWKRGGTDTQYF. In nucleotides, the CDR3 is TGTGCCAGCATCCCCTGGAAACGGGGTGGCACAGATACGCAGTATTTT.

V and J are TRBV7-6 and TRBJ2-3, with a possible D match to TRBD1 (6 bases). The CDR3 sequence is 16 residues long. Germline V CDR1 and CDR2: SGHVS, FNYEAQ. The V end lost 5 bases, the J end lost 5 bases, and 20 bases lay between the germline ends. Here the CDR3 DNA reads TGTGCCAGCAGCCCAAGACACCAAAGGGACATAGATACGCAGTATTTT. This encodes CASSPRHQRDIDTQYF.

This clonotype was counted a few times. The rearrangement uses TRBV27 and TRBJ2-5; 7 bases map to TRBD1. Trimming took 2 bases from V and 3 from J; bases not matched to a gene: 3. This CDR3 contains 14 residues. Germline V lookup: CDR1 MNHEY, CDR2 SMNVEV (reference sequence). Written as DNA, the CDR3 is TGTGCCAGCAGTTTACGACAGGGTAAAGAGACCCAGTACTTC. Translation: CASSLRQGKETQYF.

This clonotype was counted between two and nine times. The V call is TRBV19, the J call TRBJ2-5; the D gene could be TRBD1 or TRBD2 (6 bases each). The CDR3 contains 14 residues. Trimming stripped 3 bases from V and 5 bases from J, with 13 bases between. Per germline, CDR1 LNHDA and CDR2 SQIVND (reference sequence). The CDR3 loop is CASSIRGPGETQYF. The CDR3 DNA reads as TGTGCCAGTAGTATTCGGGGGCCGGGGGAGACCCAGTACTTC.

This rearrangement joins TRBV9 to TRBJ1-1; 8 nucleotides agree with TRBD1. The V gene's germline CDR1 is SGDLS and CDR2 YYNGEE. The CDR3 is made up of 15 amino acids. J was trimmed by 6 bases and V by 0 bases; bases with no gene match: 7. The CDR3 DNA reads as TGTGCCAGCAGCGTAGCCGACAGGGGAGGGGCTGAAGCTTTCTTT. The encoded protein is CASSVADRGGAEAFF. Full variable domain (outside the CDR3, taken from reference TRBV9 and TRBJ1-1): DSGVTQTPKHLITATGQRVTLRCSPRSGDLSVYWYQQSLDQGLQFLIQYYNGEERAKGNILERFSAQQFPDLHSELNLSSLELGDSALYFCASSVADRGGAEAFFGQGTRLTVV.

There are a few counts of this clonotype. The chain joins TRBV12-3 or TRBV12-4 to TRBJ2-1, with D possibly being TRBD1 or TRBD2 (6 bases each). V lost 6 bases, J lost 7 bases, and 19 bases lay in between. The CDR3 covers 15 residues. CDR3 protein: CASSPGHWGVNEQFF. For the CDR3, the DNA is TGTGCCAGCAGCCCGGGACACTGGGGGGTTAATGAGCAGTTCTTC.

This clonotype was detected a few times. The chain joins TRBV6-5 to TRBJ2-7, with 8 bases matching TRBD1. The CDR3 spans 13 residues. V was pared by 5 bases and J by 4 bases, with 4 bases of the junction left unmatched. Germline CDR1 is MNHEY and CDR2 is SVGAGI. Written as DNA, the CDR3 is TGTGCCAGCAGTCGGACAGGGTTTTACGAGCAGTACTTC. This sequence encodes CASSRTGFYEQYF.

V and J are TRBV4-1 and TRBJ1-2, with 8 positions matching TRBD1. This CDR3 has 17 residues. J gave up 2 bases and V 2 bases, and 10 bases lay outside the gene matches. Looked up from germline, CDR1 is MGHRA and CDR2 is YSYEKL. DNA of the CDR3: TGCGCCAGCAGCCAAAGTACAGACAGGGGCCCAAACTATGGCTACACCTTC. Translated: CASSQSTDRGPNYGYTF.

This chain uses TRBV10-3 with TRBJ1-2; D is undetermined. Germline CDR1 and CDR2: ENHRY and SYGVKD. V lost 4 bases and J 7 bases, leaving 13 bases between the germline ends. The CDR3 spans 13 residues. DNA of the CDR3: TGTGCCATCAGTGTCGACGGAGACGCTGGCTACACCTTC. Its protein product is CAISVDGDAGYTF.

A few counts support this clonotype. One junction end disagrees with the germline gene, perhaps due to a read error. The gene calls are TRBV12-3 or TRBV12-4 and TRBJ2-7, with D perhaps TRBD2 (5 bases). The CDR3 extends over 14 amino acids. CDR3 bases: TGTGCCAGCAGTCTAGCACGCGGCACCTACGAGCAGTACTTC. It specifies CASSLARGTYEQYF.

This clonotype has just one count. An end of the junction does not agree with germline; a read error may underlie this. The chain employs TRBV5-5 and TRBJ1-2; D remains ambiguous. The CDR3 is made up of 13 amino acids. Germline values: CDR1 SGHKS, CDR2 YYEKEE (reference sequence). CDR3 coding DNA: TGTGCCAGTAGCTTGGTTATTCGAGGCGGCTACACCTTC. As protein: CASSLVIRGGYTF. The whole variable domain, filled in from reference TRBV5-5 and TRBJ1-2, reads DAGVTQSPTHLIKTRGQQVTLRCSPISGHKSVSWYQQVLGQGPQFIFQYYEKEERGRGNFPDRFSARQFPNYSSELNVNALLLGDSALYLCASSLVIRGGYTFGSGTRLTVV.

For this clonotype: Mismatch with germline at one junction end may stem from a read error. J is TRBJ2-5 and V is TRBV11-2; 7 bases align to TRBD2. CDR1 is SGHAT, CDR2 FQNNGV, per germline. The CDR3 runs 16 residues. For the CDR3, the DNA is TGTGCCAGCAGCTCTTCTGCCGGACTAGACCAGGAGACCCAGTACTTC. This codes for CASSSSAGLDQETQYF.

V and J are TRBV20-1 and TRBJ2-5; 9 bases match TRBD2. The CDR3 contains 14 residues. Germline CDR1 and CDR2: DFQATT and SNEGSKA (reference sequence). The V and J ends lost 3 bases and 5 bases, in that order; junction bases with no gene match: 7. CDR3 amino acids: CSARLAGLLETQYF. In nucleotides, the CDR3 is TGCAGTGCTAGGCTAGCGGGGCTACTGGAGACCCAGTACTTC.

This clonotype has just a few counts. V is TRBV10-1 and J is TRBJ2-5; the D call may be TRBD1 or TRBD2 (5 bases each). TRBJ2-7 explains the end of the DNA better; the J call may be wrong. The CDR3 consists of 13 residues. The V gene's germline CDR1 is WNHNN and CDR2 SYGVQD (reference sequence). The CDR3: CASSETGPYEQYF. The CDR3 DNA reads TGCGCCAGCAGTGAGACGGGGCCCTACGAGCAGTACTTC.

The chain joins TRBV6-1 to TRBJ2-5; D is unresolved. The end of the DNA is better explained by TRBJ2-7, so the J call may be wrong. Germline V gives CDR1 MNHNS, CDR2 SASEGT. This CDR3 comprises 14 residues. The CDR3 region has the DNA TGTGCCAGCAGATCGACTCTTGGCTCCTACGAGCAGTACTTC. As protein: CASRSTLGSYEQYF.

The rearrangement joins TRBV20-1 to TRBJ2-5; D may be TRBD1 (5 bases). Germline loops: CDR1 DFQATT, CDR2 SNEGSKA (reference sequence). The CDR3 has 13 amino acids. Trimming shortened V by 4 bases and J by 0 bases, and 9 bases separated the two germline ends. The CDR3 DNA reads TGCAGTGCTACAGGGTTGTACCAAGAGACCCAGTACTTC. Its protein is CSATGLYQETQYF.

The table lists this clonotype with a few counts. This chain uses TRBV3-1 with TRBJ1-2; D unclear. V shed 0 bases and J shed 6 bases, with 14 bases lying between them. Per the germline V gene, CDR1 is LGHDT and CDR2 is YNNKEL (reference sequence). The CDR3 runs 15 residues. CDR3 amino acids: CASSQEGREGDGYTF. CDR3 sequence (DNA): TGTGCCAGCAGCCAAGAAGGGAGGGAAGGTGATGGCTACACCTTC.

This chain links TRBV27 with TRBJ2-5; D remains unclear. Trimming left V 6 bases short and J 1 base short, with 15 bases between. The CDR3 length is 15 residues. Germline-derived CDR1 and CDR2 are MNHEY and SMNVEV (reference sequence). The CDR3 DNA reads TGTGCCAGCAGAACTTCCACTGGCCCCCAAGAGACCCAGTACTTC. Protein sequence: CASRTSTGPQETQYF.

The chain uses TRBV2 and TRBJ2-5; no definite D call. Trimming cost V 4 bases and J 5 bases, with 14 bases left between them. CDR1 SNHLY and CDR2 FYNNEI come from the germline V gene. The CDR3 covers 14 residues. In DNA form, the CDR3 reads TGTGCCAGCAGTGGGGGTCTCCTCGAGGAGACCCAGTACTTC. Encoded protein: CASSGGLLEETQYF.

This clonotype was seen more than once but under ten times. The gene calls are TRBV9 and TRBJ2-5; 11 bases line up with TRBD1. V lost 4 bases and J lost 5; bases outside the gene matches: 13. This CDR3 contains 17 residues. The germline CDR1 and CDR2 sequences are SGDLS and YYNGEE. The CDR3 DNA is TGTGCCAGCAGCAACTACCGGGACAGGGGGGGTGGGGAGACCCAGTACTTC. It yields the protein CASSNYRDRGGGETQYF.

This chain links TRBV14 with TRBJ1-2; no definite D call. Deletions cut 4 bases from V and 0 bases from J, with 12 bases between. From germline, CDR1 is SGHDN and CDR2 FVKESK. The CDR3 runs 15 residues. The CDR3, as DNA: TGTGCCAGCAGCCGAGGTCGGACTGCTAACTATGGCTACACCTTC. Translated: CASSRGRTANYGYTF.

The J gene is TRBJ1-4, the V gene TRBV30; no reliable D call. The length of the CDR3 is 12 residues. Germline V gives CDR1 GTSNPN, CDR2 SVGIG (reference sequence). V lost 1 base and J lost 13, with 13 bases in between. The CDR3 protein is CAWSATWGGLFF. The CDR3 DNA reads as TGTGCCTGGAGTGCCACCTGGGGAGGACTGTTTTTT.

Many counts were recorded for this clonotype. This chain connects TRBV6-5 to TRBJ2-7; D is unresolved. V lost 2 bases and J 4 bases, leaving 9 bases between the germline ends. This CDR3 is built from 13 residues. Looked up from germline, CDR1 is MNHEY and CDR2 is SVGAGI. CDR3 protein: CASSYREGYEQYF. The CDR3 DNA follows: TGTGCCAGCAGTTACAGAGAAGGGTACGAGCAGTACTTC.